The rows below give T cell receptor beta chains drawn from one sample of a study of cytomegalovirus exposure and HLA in healthy donors. TCRdb's copy holds only in-frame clones and misses some; the assay was immunoSEQ multiplex PCR. This sample yields approximately 150,000 clones, of which 79% are seen a single time; 3.5% to 4.5% belongs to the top ten. Sample: PBMCs. The origin of the receptors is a human donor in good health. Each CDR3 is given with its conserved first and last residue. D genes are given only for firm matches. Rows give clone size only sometimes, using once, few, many, or a class for an expanded clone.

>.|TRBJ2-2|few|TRBV7-9|17
TGTGCCAGCAGCTCCCCGAGGGGGGGTCTGAACACCGGGGAGCTGTTTTTT
CASSSPRGGLNTGELFF
>TRBD1|TRBJ1-6|.|TRBV5-6|16
TGTGCCAGCAGCTCCCTCACAGGGGCTCTAAATTCACCCCTCCACTTT
CASSSLTGALNSPLHF
>TRBD1|TRBJ1-4|.|TRBV2|15
TGTGCCAGCAGCGTCCGACAGGGAAGAAGTGAAAAACTGTTTTTT
CASSVRQGRSEKLFF
>.|TRBJ1-3|.|TRBV28|12
TGTGCCAGCAGTTTTAGCGGAAACACCATATATTTT
CASSFSGNTIYF
>TRBD2|TRBJ2-1|.|TRBV7-9|16
TGTGCCAGCAGCCGCCAGTTGGCGGGGGAGATCAATGAGCAGTTCTTC
CASSRQLAGEINEQFF
>.|TRBJ1-1|.|TRBV19|18
TGTGCCAGTAGTTCCCCTCCAGGGCCCGGTAGGGTGAACACTGAAGCTTTCTTT
CASSSPPGPGRVNTEAFF
>.|TRBJ2-2|.|TRBV11-2|14
TGTGCCAGCAGCTTAGTTGGGGGCAGCGGGGAGCTGTTTTTT
CASSLVGGSGELFF
>TRBD1|TRBJ2-7|.|TRBV6-1|15
TGTGCCAGCAGTGACCGGGACAGGGGGCTTTACGAGCAGTACTTC
CASSDRDRGLYEQYF
>.|TRBJ1-5|few|TRBV7-9|15
TGTGCCAGCAGCCAGGGACAAGAATATGGACAGCCCCAGCATTTT
CASSQGQEYGQPQHF
>TRBD2|TRBJ2-1|.|TRBV19|15
TGTGCCAGTAGTCCTCGGACTAGCCCGAACAATGAGCAGTTCTTC
CASSPRTSPNNEQFF
>.|TRBJ2-7|.|TRBV5-1|16
TGCGCCAGCAGCTACTCCCCAGGGCCCGCAGGGTTGGGGCAGTACTTC
CASSYSPGPAGLGQYF
>TRBD2|TRBJ2-7|.|TRBV5-1|15
TGCGCCAGCAGTTCGACTAGCGGGAGGGCTTACGAGCAGTACTTC
CASSSTSGRAYEQYF
>TRBD1|TRBJ1-3|.|TRBV9|15
TGTGCCAGCAGCATATACGGGACAGGGGAATTCCCCATATATTTT
CASSIYGTGEFPIYF
>TRBD1|TRBJ1-2|once|TRBV6-5|14
TGTGCCAGCAGTCCCACCGACAGGGCAGGCGGCTACACCTTC
CASSPTDRAGGYTF
>TRBD2|TRBJ2-1|.|TRBV10-3|15
TGTGCCATCACTCCTGGACTAGCGGGGGGTTATGAGCAGTTCTTC
CAITPGLAGGYEQFF
>TRBD1|TRBJ1-2|.|TRBV18|16
TGTGCCAGCTCAGCGCTACCGGGACAGGGCTTTGTTGGCTACACCTTC
CASSALPGQGFVGYTF
>TRBD1|TRBJ1-2|few|TRBV27|14
TGTGCCAGCAGTTCCGGGACAGCCAACTATGGCTACACCTTC
CASSSGTANYGYTF
>TRBD2|TRBJ2-3|.|TRBV7-2|15
TGTGCCAGCAGCCCCACCGGGGAGGGAACGGATACGCAGTATTTT
CASSPTGEGTDTQYF
>TRBD1|TRBJ1-3|once|TRBV25-1|16
TGTGCCAGCAGTGCCCCTCGGACAGGGGCGGGAAACACCATATATTTT
CASSAPRTGAGNTIYF
>TRBD2|TRBJ2-3|few|TRBV9|14
TGTGCCAGCGGGGCTAGCGGGAGCACAGATACGCAGTATTTT
CASGASGSTDTQYF
>.|TRBJ2-1|.|TRBV6-4|15
TGTGCCAGCAGTGAGGGTCAGGGAGGCTACAATGAGCAGTTCTTC
CASSEGQGGYNEQFF
>.|TRBJ2-3|.|TRBV28|20
TGTGCCAGCACTCCTACAAATTTCCAACGGGAGAGCGCTAGCACAGATACGCAGTATTTT
CASTPTNFQRESASTDTQYF
>TRBD1|TRBJ1-1|few|TRBV6-1|13
TGTGCCAGCAGCGGACAGGCAAACACTGAAGCTTTCTTT
CASSGQANTEAFF
>.|TRBJ2-2|.|TRBV18|14
TGTGCCAGCTCACCGGACAGGAACACCGGGGAGCTGTTTTTT
CASSPDRNTGELFF
>.|TRBJ2-5|.|TRBV5-1|13
TGCGCCAGCAGCTCGAGGTCCCAAGAGACCCAGTACTTC
CASSSRSQETQYF
>.|TRBJ1-5|.|TRBV4-2|16
TGTGCCAGCAGCCAAGTGACTGCTGATAGCAATCAGCCCCAGCATTTT
CASSQVTADSNQPQHF
>.|TRBJ2-1|.|TRBV27|16
TGTGCCAGCAGAGGTAGCGCCTCAGCCATCTACAATGAGCAGTTCTTC
CASRGSASAIYNEQFF
>.|TRBJ2-7|few|TRBV5-4|13
TGTGCCAGCAGCTTGCCTGGAGACTACGAGCAGTACTTC
CASSLPGDYEQYF
>TRBD1|TRBJ1-1|.|TRBV6-5|13
TGTGCCAGCAGGGACAGGGTGGACACTGAAGCTTTCTTT
CASRDRVDTEAFF
>TRBD1|TRBJ1-4|.|TRBV27|16
TGTGCCAGCAGTCTTGCGCCGACAGGGTTTTATGAAAAACTGTTTTTT
CASSLAPTGFYEKLFF
>TRBD1|TRBJ2-1|.|TRBV4-2|16
TGTGCCAGCAGCCCCGCGTGGTCGGGACAGTACAATGAGCAGTTCTTC
CASSPAWSGQYNEQFF
>TRBD1|TRBJ2-1|.|TRBV28|15
TGTGCCAGCAGTTCGGACAGGCGGGTCTACAATGAGCAGTTCTTC
CASSSDRRVYNEQFF
>TRBD2|TRBJ2-5|few|TRBV7-7|15
TGTGCCAGCAGCCATGGACTAGCGGGGGAAGAGACCCAGTACTTC
CASSHGLAGEETQYF
>TRBD1|TRBJ2-3|.|TRBV5-6|14
TGTGCCAGCAGCTCCGGGACAGCCACAGATACGCAGTATTTT
CASSSGTATDTQYF
>.|TRBJ2-2|.|TRBV7-6|14
TGTGCCAGCAGCTTAGTTCTAGGGGCCGGGGAGCTGTTTTTT
CASSLVLGAGELFF
>.|TRBJ2-2|few|TRBV5-4|17
TGTGCCAGCAGCTTGGGTCAAGGCCGTCAGAGACTAGGGGAGCTGTTTTTT
CASSLGQGRQRLGELFF
>TRBD1|TRBJ2-2|once|TRBV29-1|14
TGCAGCGGGGGGACAGGGGCGAACACCGGGGAGCTGTTTTTT
CSGGTGANTGELFF